These 20 T cell receptor beta chains were all obtained from the same sample, sequenced in a study of T cell clonality in common variable immunodeficiency (dated by TCRdb to between 2014 and 2017). Receptor libraries were prepared by the immunoSEQ multiplex PCR assay. TCRdb obtained this table from immuneACCESS and retained in-frame rearrangements with V and J assigned. These tables miss some clones; where compared with another copy, unresolved V genes account for less than half of the shortfall, and the remainder is unexplained. The sample has roughly 40,000 clones on record, with no singletons. The leading ten clones occupy roughly 2.9% of the sample. The sample comprised peripheral blood mononuclear cells. These receptors were collected from a person aged 18-70 years in good health.

This clone was counted many times. The read ends 3 residues before the CDR3 terminus; that terminus is restored from the germline J gene. The chain couples TRBV2 to TRBJ1-5; 7 nucleotides agree with TRBD1. CDR1 is SNHLY, CDR2 FYNNEI, per germline. The J segment lost 4 bases and the V segment lost 4 bases, leaving 7 bases of the junction unmatched. The CDR3 covers 15 residues. The CDR3 bases that were read are TGTGCCAGCAGTGGGACAGGTAGTTGGAATCAGCCC. Encoded protein: CASSGTGSWNQP. The whole CDR3 protein is CASSGTGSWNQPQHF.

The sample holds many counts of this clone. CDR3 DNA, as far as it was read: TGTGCCAGCACCCGTGGGGGACACGGAAGTATCACTGAA. Protein sequence: CASTRGGHGSITE. The CDR3 reads in full as CASTRGGHGSITEAFF. The V and J genes are TRBV6-2 or TRBV6-3 and TRBJ1-1; a weak D match, TRBD1 (6 bases). The CDR3 end falls 3 residues outside the read, so it is completed with the germline J gene. Per the germline V gene, CDR1 is MNHEY and CDR2 is SVGEGT. The V end lost 7 bases, the J end lost 4 bases, and 22 bases lay between the germline ends. The CDR3 contains 16 residues.

The sample holds many counts of this clone. The observed sequence ends 3 residues before the CDR3 terminus, with the missing tail filled in from the germline J gene. The genes are TRBV4-1 and TRBJ1-1; 7 bases align to TRBD1. After removal of 6 bases from V and 1 base from J, the junction contained 8 bases not matched to a gene. CDR1 MGHRA and CDR2 YSYEKL come from the germline V gene. This CDR3 region has 15 residues. The sequenced CDR3 bases are TGCGCCAGCAGACCACCGGGACAGAGGAACACTGAA. Translated, it gives CASRPPGQRNTE. The whole CDR3 sequence is CASRPPGQRNTEAFF.

This clone was detected many times. Coverage ceases 3 residues before the CDR3 finishes, and the germline J gene fills in the end. The chain has TRBV30 and TRBJ1-4; TRBD1 agrees at 7 bases. Germline V CDR1 and CDR2: GTSNPN, SVGIG (reference sequence). The CDR3 has 18 residues. V lost 0 bases and J lost 0; bases outside the gene matches: 10. The DNA read from the CDR3 is TGTGCCTGGAGTGTACCCTGGACAGGAACTGCAACTAATGAAAAA. Translated: CAWSVPWTGTATNEK. The complete CDR3 protein is CAWSVPWTGTATNEKLFF.

This clone was seen at least ten times. With the read ending 3 residues before the CDR3 end, the germline J gene is used to fill in that end. This rearrangement joins TRBV3-1 (or the pseudogene TRBV3-2) to TRBJ2-7; 11 bases match TRBD2. V shed 2 bases, J shed 4 bases, and the junction held 7 bases outside the gene matches. CDR3 length: 16 amino acids. Germline V gene lookup returns CDR1 LGHDT and CDR2 YNNKEL (reference sequence). CDR3 amino acids: CASSQIAGGFGYEQYF. Incomplete CDR3 DNA: TGTGCCAGCAGCCAAATAGCGGGGGGGTTTGGATACGAG.

The table lists this clone with many counts. The read terminates 3 residues ahead of where the CDR3 ends, so the germline J gene completes it. This chain connects TRBV19 to TRBJ1-2; TRBD1 is a possible D gene (6 bases). Germline lookup yields CDR1 LNHDA and CDR2 SQIVND (reference sequence). CDR3 length: 12 amino acids. Trimming took 7 bases from V and 4 from J, leaving 10 bases between them. The CDR3 here is CASNTGSYGYTF. The part of the CDR3 DNA that was read is TGTGCCAGTAATACAGGGAGCTATGGC.

Only a few counts were recorded for this clone. The CDR3 end lies 3 residues beyond the end of the read and is filled in from the germline J gene. This chain uses TRBV18 with TRBJ1-1, with a weak D call TRBD1 (6 bases). Trimming cost V 4 bases and J 4 bases, with 13 bases left between them. Germline-derived CDR1 and CDR2 are KGHSH and LQKENI. The CDR3 extends over 14 amino acids. CDR3 sequence: CASSLDWGLTEAFF. The part of the CDR3 DNA that was read is TGTGCCAGCTCACTAGACTGGGGGCTCACTGAA.

About this clone itself: Read data end 3 residues before the CDR3 end; the end is taken from the germline J gene. The J gene is TRBJ2-4, the V gene TRBV6-1; TRBD1 matches 10 bases. Germline loops: CDR1 MNHNS, CDR2 SASEGT. The CDR3 extends over 15 amino acids. Partial CDR3 DNA: TGTGCCAGCAGTGCTTGGACAGGGGGGAACTATGGT. Its protein product is CASSAWTGGNYG. The full CDR3 sequence reads CASSAWTGGNYGQYF.

This clone was observed at least ten times. The sequenced fragment ends 3 residues before the CDR3 boundary, so the rest is inferred from the germline J gene. The genes are TRBV7-9 and TRBJ2-2, with D possibly matching TRBD1 (6 bases). The CDR3 is made up of 15 amino acids. Per germline, CDR1 SEHNR and CDR2 FQNEAQ (reference sequence). The germline V and J ends were trimmed by 5 bases and 5 bases, with 15 bases remaining between them. The sequenced part of the CDR3 DNA is TGTGCCAGCAGCCACAGGGTTCAGGCTACCGGGGAG. Translating gives CASSHRVQATGE. The whole CDR3 sequence reads CASSHRVQATGELFF.

This clone was seen ten or more times. The CDR3 end is not reached by the read, which stops 3 residues before it; the germline J gene fills it in. The chain is built from TRBV5-5 and TRBJ2-7; unclear D gene. The CDR3 spans 13 residues. V lost 3 bases and J lost 4, with 11 bases in between. Germline values: CDR1 SGHKS, CDR2 YYEKEE (reference sequence). The CDR3: CASSSSTGYEQYF. Incomplete CDR3 DNA: TGTGCCAGCAGCTCGTCTACTGGTTACGAG.

This clone was seen many times. CDR3 region: CASSEATGAQPQHF. The DNA read from the CDR3 is TGTGCCAGCAGTGAAGCGACAGGGGCTCAGCCC. V is TRBV2 and J is TRBJ1-5; 8 bases map to TRBD1. With the read ending 3 residues before the CDR3 end, the germline J gene is used to fill in that end. The CDR3 loop spans 14 amino acids. Germline V gene sequence: CDR1 SNHLY, CDR2 FYNNEI. V was pared by 0 bases and J by 6 bases, with 1 base of the junction left unmatched.

This clone came up a few times. The read gets to within 3 residues of the CDR3 end, and the germline J gene fills in the rest. The chain recombines TRBV5-3 with TRBJ2-5, with D maybe TRBD1 (7 bases). TRBV5-3 is an open reading frame, and its role is uncertain. CDR3 length: 18 residues. V dropped 0 bases and J dropped 1 base, with 19 bases sitting between them. The DNA read from the CDR3 is TGTGCCAGAAGCTTGGATAGCAGGGGGGAATATATCCAAGAGACC. It translates to CARSLDSRGEYIQET. In full, the CDR3 reads CARSLDSRGEYIQETQYF.

About this clone: The read ends 3 residues shy of where the CDR3 ends; the end is completed using the germline J gene. The chain couples TRBV7-1 to TRBJ2-7, with D perhaps matching TRBD1 (9 bases). TRBV7-1 is an open reading frame whose function is uncertain. This CDR3 is 21 amino acids long. V was pared by 3 bases and J by 3 bases, with 33 bases between. Incomplete CDR3 DNA: TGTGCCAGCAGCTCCAACAAAAAGGGACAGGGTAGGGGCGGGGGGTTCTACGAG. Residues: CASSSNKKGQGRGGGFYE. The entire CDR3 is CASSSNKKGQGRGGGFYEQYF.

This clone was recorded at least ten times. CDR3 protein: CAWSSGGGYTF. The CDR3 DNA, read in part, is TGTGCCTGGTCCTCAGGGGGCGGC. This chain connects TRBV30 to TRBJ1-2; 8 bases line up with TRBD1. The read stops 3 residues short of the end of the CDR3; the missing end is completed from the germline J gene. CDR1 and CDR2 (germline): GTSNPN, SVGIG (reference sequence). This CDR3 has 11 amino acids.

This clone was recorded many times. The sequenced fragment ends 3 residues before the CDR3 boundary, so the rest is inferred from the germline J gene. Within the sample, other DNA sequences also encode this same CDR3. J is TRBJ2-3 and V is TRBV5-6, with D possibly being TRBD1 (5 bases). The V gene's germline CDR1 is SGHDT and CDR2 YYEEEE. The CDR3 sequence is 13 residues long. Trimming pared 5 bases from V and 0 bases from J, leaving 7 bases between. CDR3 bases read: TGTGCCAGCAGTGGACACAGCACAGATACG. It codes for CASSGHSTDT. The CDR3, in full, reads CASSGHSTDTQYF.

This clone occurred many times. The read finishes 3 residues shy of the CDR3 end, and the germline J gene is used to complete it. V gene TRBV20-1 combines with J gene TRBJ1-2, with 10 nucleotides matching TRBD1. V lost 0 bases to trimming and J lost 3 bases; unmatched junction nucleotides: 7. The CDR3 extends over 16 amino acids. The germline V gene encodes CDR1 DFQATT and CDR2 SNEGSKA (reference sequence). CDR3 amino acids: CSARELPGTGDYGYTF. Incomplete CDR3 DNA: TGCAGTGCTAGAGAATTGCCCGGGACAGGGGACTATGGC.

This clone was detected ten times or more. Coverage ceases 3 residues before the CDR3 finishes, and the germline J gene fills in the end. The gene calls are TRBV7-7 and TRBJ2-1; no definite D call. Germline assignment: CDR1 SSHAT and CDR2 FNYEAQ (reference sequence). The length of the CDR3 is 16 residues. The V gene lost 0 bases and the J gene lost 4 bases, with 13 bases spanning the gap. The sequenced CDR3 bases are TGTGCCAGCAGCTTAGCGCTGACTTTATCTTACAATGAG. This codes for CASSLALTLSYNE. The full-length CDR3 reads as CASSLALTLSYNEQFF.

This clone was observed at least ten times. The missing CDR3 end, 3 residues past where the read stops, is filled in from the germline J gene. The chain joins TRBV20-1 to TRBJ1-1; weak D call: TRBD1 (6 bases). Germline assignment: CDR1 DFQATT and CDR2 SNEGSKA (reference sequence). The V end was cut by 4 bases, the J end by 0 bases, with 9 bases between. This CDR3 has 13 residues. CDR3 in amino acids: CSAKRDMNTEAFF. CDR3 bases read: TGCAGTGCTAAAAGGGACATGAACACTGAA.

This clone came up a few times. Read coverage stops 3 residues before the CDR3 terminus; the germline J gene supplies the remainder. This chain links TRBV6-1 with TRBJ1-1, with 9 bases that match TRBD1. The V gene's germline CDR1 is MNHNS and CDR2 SASEGT. The CDR3 length is 17 residues. CDR3 sequence: CASSEVSAGQGSGKAFF. The sequenced CDR3 bases are TGTGCCAGCAGTGAAGTCTCGGCTGGACAGGGGAGCGGAAAA.

This clone was counted many times. The read comes to an end 3 residues before the CDR3 does, leaving the germline J gene to fill in the end. The chain has TRBV5-5 and TRBJ2-1; 10 bases match TRBD2. V trimming: 5 bases; J trimming: 7 bases; junction bases outside the gene matches: 9. The CDR3 extends over 15 amino acids. From germline, CDR1 is SGHKS and CDR2 YYEKEE (reference sequence). The CDR3 loop is CASRPQAGGRNEQFF. The CDR3 bases that were read are TGTGCCAGCAGACCCCAAGCGGGGGGGCGTAATGAG.